The entry below gives a single T cell receptor (beta chain) sequence along with its context. This clonotype was seen a handful of times. Its antigen is unknown. Nothing much larger sits one base from this clone, and base qualities are not available. Stable Graves' hyperthyroidism was defined as the absence of progression to ophthalmopathy over 18 months of follow-up. The hyperthyroidism patients were between 18 and 65 years old and newly diagnosed, with a disease duration of less than 2 months. Patients with uncontrolled infections, other autoimmune diseases, pregnancy or lactation were excluded. Diagnoses relied on clinical symptoms, serum thyroxine and TRAb, thyroid ultrasound and orbital computed tomography. PBMCs were separated from roughly 9.6 ml of fresh peripheral blood using Ficoll-Paque density gradient centrifugation. Trizol reagent was used to extract total RNA, and RNA quality was then checked on an Agilent 2100 Bioanalyzer.

This record comes from a study of T cells in Graves' hyperthyroidism and ophthalmopathy (dated by TCRdb to the late 2010s). Regarding the complete study: Peripheral blood samples were taken at the time of initial diagnosis, prior to any treatment. Prospective prediction of ophthalmopathy was tested in an independent validation cohort of 18 to 20 hyperthyroidism patients and around 16 patients who later progressed to ophthalmopathy. The study also compared thyroid tissue and blood T-cell repertoires from about six Graves' hyperthyroidism patients. Once sampling was done, hyperthyroidism patients were given methimazole at a starting dose of 30 mg daily, whereas ophthalmopathy patients were given high-dose intravenous methylprednisolone. A discovery cohort of roughly 100 patients, about 44 with Graves' ophthalmopathy and 57 with stable Graves' hyperthyroidism, was used to find distinguishing TCR V-J signatures. According to the paper, TCR Vbeta CDR3 sequencing was carried out on roughly 130 peripheral blood samples, which came from 40 to 45 ophthalmopathy, around 75 hyperthyroidism and some 17 progressor patients. The roughly 99 discovery patients were divided at random into training and test sets in a 7:3 ratio. General study outcomes and caveats: No statistical method was used to fix the sample size in advance, and group allocation was not hidden from the investigators. In validation, the model predicted progression to ophthalmopathy with approximately 71% sensitivity and 72% to 75% specificity, a median of 6.5 months before onset. Blood samples also contained most of the expanded thyroid clonotypes (frequency above 0.001), which suggests that blood repertoires may reflect thyroid immune responses. In cross-validation, a model built on a 13 V-J signature told ophthalmopathy apart from stable hyperthyroidism with about 90% sensitivity and about 81% specificity, and in testing the same model reached 80%/75%.

Including the terminal cysteine and phenylalanine, the CDR3 comprises 15 residues. This entry keeps only the CDR3 DNA: 45 bases, framed from base 1. V and J are truncated by 8 bases and 2 bases respectively, leaving an intervening sequence of 18 bases. The germline V gene sets CDR1 to KGHSH and CDR2 to LQKENI. The TCR beta CDR3 regions were amplified from the RNA transcripts. The first round of RT-PCR for the TCR CDR3 was performed with the HTBI primer set and the Qiagen OneStep RT-PCR kit. Libraries were constructed in a second round of multiplex PCR, after which size selection and purification were performed. Libraries were sequenced paired-end with 100 bp reads on an Illumina HiSeq2000. The original methods were these. SOAPnuke was used to process the raw data, with reads discarded if the reads contained adapters or uncalled bases, had a mean Phred below 15, or lacked an exact constant-primer or identifier match. High-quality paired reads were merged with COPE v1.2.5, and unique nucleotide sequences were defined as clonotypes. MiTCR v1.1 was used to align clonotypes to the IMGT TRBV, TRBD and TRBJ reference segments. Analysis was restricted to V-J combinations with a frequency above 0.0001, which covered roughly 99% of repertoires. A TCS score was defined as the ratio of F50 (clonal expansion) to E x V (chaos), with BLOSUM62-based TCRdist applied between CDR3 peptides within each V-J. Welch's t-statistics and random forest reduced 500 to 650 V-J features to roughly 13, which were used in a naive Bayes classifier (R e1071). The Morisita-Horn index was used to measure how similar the thyroid and blood repertoires were. TCRdb reworked the public reads: Q25 trimming with fastp, MiXCR clone assembly, productive beta chains retained. Entries that share a CDR3 protein sequence are merged under the most common genes and DNA. TCRdb's processing, not the authors' own work, is the source of the V and J calls. The sample table records nearly 750,000 distinct CDR3 sequences; approximately 40% of these occur just once. The ten top clones hold less than 40% of the sample.

The source is a woman between 40 and 55 years old with Graves' hyperthyroidism. The chain is made from TRBV18 and TRBJ2-5, and TRBD2 may be the D gene, going by 6 matching bases. The specimen was blood. The CDR3 amino acid sequence is: CASTRRWDLQETQYF. The nucleotides read TGTGCCAGCACCAGAAGATGGGACTTACAAGAGACCCAGTACTTC.